The next 8 T cell receptor beta chains were all read from a single sample in a study of early T cells in non-severe SARS-CoV-2 infection. TCRdb reprocessed the 5' RACE reads with MiXCR, giving one entry per CDR3 protein. This sample has roughly 50,000 distinct CDR3 sequences, with about 7.7% found just once. Here the sequenced sample was whole blood, taken at baseline. These receptors all stem from an adult who was a healthcare worker with PCR-confirmed SARS-CoV-2 infection or an uninfected control (not recorded which).

This clonotype was counted ten times or more. CDR3 sequence (DNA): TGTGCCAGCACCCTAGGGATGCGCGAAAACATTCAGTACTTC. It yields the protein CASTLGMRENIQYF. The genes are TRBV12-3 or TRBV12-4 and TRBJ2-4; D not resolved. The CDR3 totals 14 residues. V dropped 7 bases and J dropped 5 bases, with 15 bases sitting between them.

A few counts support this clonotype. The chain employs TRBV5-1 and TRBJ2-7, with D possibly being TRBD2 (5 bases). The V and J ends lost 2 bases and 3 bases respectively, with 9 bases between them. Germline values: CDR1 SGHRS, CDR2 YFSETQ. The length of the CDR3 is 13 residues. As DNA, the CDR3 is TGCGCCAGCAGCTTTAGAGGGAACTACGAGCAGTACTTC. It encodes CASSFRGNYEQYF.

This clonotype was detected only a few times. This sequence joins TRBV7-3 and TRBJ2-7; TRBD1 is a possible D gene (7 bases). This CDR3 comprises 14 residues. The germline V and J ends were trimmed by 5 bases and 2 bases, with 13 bases remaining between them. Germline CDR1 reads SGHTA; CDR2 reads FQGTGA. As DNA, the CDR3 is TGTGCCAGCAGCCCAGGCAGGGGGGCCTACGAGCAGTACTTC. This gives the protein CASSPGRGAYEQYF.

The gene calls are TRBV12-3 or TRBV12-4 and TRBJ1-3; D is perhaps TRBD1 (5 bases). This CDR3 has 14 amino acids. Deletions cut 11 bases from V and 3 bases from J, with 17 bases between. The CDR3 region has the DNA TGTGCCGGAACGGAGGGGTACTTTGGAAACACCATATATTTT. Its protein is CAGTEGYFGNTIYF.

The chain combines TRBV12-3 or TRBV12-4 with TRBJ2-7; TRBD2 agrees at 12 bases. The CDR3 covers 15 residues. The junction had 5 bases not matched to a gene; V was cut back by 3 bases and J by 5 bases. The CDR3 sequence is CASSLTSGSFNEQYF. CDR3 in DNA: TGTGCCAGCAGTTTGACTAGCGGGAGCTTCAACGAGCAGTACTTC.

This clonotype was recorded at least ten times. The CDR3 sequence is CASSYPFSERQDTQYF. The CDR3 bases are TGTGCCAGCAGTTACCCTTTTAGTGAGCGGCAAGATACGCAGTATTTT. This chain links TRBV6-7 with TRBJ2-3; the D gene is possibly TRBD2 (5 bases). TRBV6-7 is noted as an ORF with a role that remains uncertain. The CDR3 contains 16 residues. Trimming stripped 2 bases from V and 5 bases from J, with 17 bases between.

This clonotype was seen at least ten times. The gene calls are TRBV7-6 and TRBJ2-5, with 10 positions matching TRBD1. The V gene's germline CDR1 is SGHVS and CDR2 FNYEAQ. Trimming cost V 5 bases and J 1 base; bases outside gene matches: 7. The CDR3 covers 16 residues. The CDR3 loop is CASSAGQGIPQETQYF. DNA of the CDR3: TGTGCCAGCAGCGCGGGACAGGGGATCCCCCAAGAGACCCAGTACTTC.

The chain joins TRBV20-1 to TRBJ1-5; 7 bases match TRBD1. CDR3 length: 17 residues. Per germline, CDR1 DFQATT and CDR2 SNEGSKA (reference sequence). J gave up 0 bases and V 0 bases, and 8 bases lay outside the gene matches. CDR3 sequence reads: CSARDWGRQGSNQPQHF. In DNA, the CDR3 is TGCAGTGCTAGAGATTGGGGGAGACAGGGTAGCAATCAGCCCCAGCATTTT.